The present entry profiles one TCR beta chain with its context. The antigen is unknown. The sample originates from a study of post-analysis software for immune sequencing data. General observations from the study: Those samples that were prepared in the same batch co-clustered strongly by F measure. TRBV5-6, TRBV5-1 and TRBV20-1 were among four or five TRBV segments more frequent in patients than controls.

The V gene end was trimmed by 4 bases and the J gene end by 6 bases; junction bases not matched to a gene: 10. The CDR3 length is 16 residues. Looked up from germline, CDR1 is MGHRA and CDR2 is YSYEKL. TCR beta cDNA libraries included unique molecular identifiers. TCRdb analysed the PCR reads with MiXCR anew, one entry per CDR3 protein. The repertoire holds 800,000 to 950,000 distinct CDR3 sequences, with about 53% as singletons. The chain recombines TRBV4-1 with TRBJ2-1; 9 positions match TRBD2. The TCR originated in a girl aged 10 to 17 with multiple sclerosis. Sequencing used blood. The CDR3 nucleotides read TGCGCCAGCAGCCTACTTAGCGGGGGCCAACTCAATGAGCAGTTCTTC. Translating gives CASSLLSGGQLNEQFF.